The clone carrying this T cell receptor (beta chain) was observed a few times. Its matching antigen is unknown. Expressed TCRB transcripts were sequenced because the entire RNA isolate underwent reverse transcription. Profiling relied on immunoSEQ multiplex PCR, and the TCRdb table lists in-frame clones only, not all of them. The table shows under 350,000 clones, with approximately 15% occurring only once. This entry is derived from a study of beta chain features in type 1 diabetes. Study-wide findings and caveats: A moderate, significant TCRB CDR3 shortening appeared in type 1 diabetes across four CD4+ subsets.

Every single donor gave one heparinised blood draw, and these averaged about 100 mL. V lost 8 bases to trimming and J lost 3 bases, with 8 bases between them. Germline values: CDR1 MNHEY, CDR2 SMNVEV (reference sequence). The length of the CDR3 is 12 residues. The receptor comes from a man younger than 40 with type 1 diabetes. The chain carries TRBV27 and TRBJ2-4; perhaps TRBD2 as D (5 bases). The sample was naive CD4+ T cells from blood. The CDR3, as DNA: TGTGCCAGCGGTGAGGGCAAAAACATTCAGTACTTC. Translated, it gives CASGEGKNIQYF.